The clone carrying this T cell receptor (beta chain) was observed a few times. Its antigen remains unknown. The trim removed 0 bases at V and 4 bases at J, leaving 5 bases unmatched. Germline V CDR1 and CDR2: MGHRA, YSYEKL. The CDR3 extends over 16 amino acids. The data belong to a study of tissue T cells after allogeneic stem cell transplantation. About the research overall: Gastrointestinal graft-versus-host disease was present in all patients, each treated with several therapy lines. Smaller viable blood or marrow samples skipped sorting for direct DNA extraction.

General study points: Tissue-detected TCR repertoire was only partly captured by blood and spleen T cells. Anatomically similar tissues had similar TCR repertoires within each patient.

Measured with immunoSEQ multiplex PCR; TCRdb has only the in-frame clones, and not every one. The table has about 26,000 clones, 75% to 95% seen once. The sequence came from a male donor aged 60 or older who later had graft-versus-host disease after an allogeneic stem cell transplant. This sequence joins TRBV4-1 and TRBJ1-2; 10 bases line up with TRBD1. The sequences come from blood, collected before transplantation. The CDR3 DNA reads TGCGCCAGCAGCCAAGAACATCGGGACAGGGGCTATGGCTACACCTTC. This encodes CASSQEHRDRGYGYTF.